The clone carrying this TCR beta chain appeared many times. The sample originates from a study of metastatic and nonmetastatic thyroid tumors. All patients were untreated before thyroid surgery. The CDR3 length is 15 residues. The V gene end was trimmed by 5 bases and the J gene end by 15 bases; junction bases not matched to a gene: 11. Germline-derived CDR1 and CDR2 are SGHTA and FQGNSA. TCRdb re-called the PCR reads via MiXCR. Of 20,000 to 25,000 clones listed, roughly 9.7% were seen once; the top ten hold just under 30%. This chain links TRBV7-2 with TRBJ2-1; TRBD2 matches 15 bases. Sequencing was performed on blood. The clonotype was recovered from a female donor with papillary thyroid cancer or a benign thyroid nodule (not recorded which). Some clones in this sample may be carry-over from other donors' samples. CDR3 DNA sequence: TGTGCCAGCAGCCGACGGACTAGCGGGAGGGCTGGGGTGTTCTTC. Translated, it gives CASSRRTSGRAGVFF.